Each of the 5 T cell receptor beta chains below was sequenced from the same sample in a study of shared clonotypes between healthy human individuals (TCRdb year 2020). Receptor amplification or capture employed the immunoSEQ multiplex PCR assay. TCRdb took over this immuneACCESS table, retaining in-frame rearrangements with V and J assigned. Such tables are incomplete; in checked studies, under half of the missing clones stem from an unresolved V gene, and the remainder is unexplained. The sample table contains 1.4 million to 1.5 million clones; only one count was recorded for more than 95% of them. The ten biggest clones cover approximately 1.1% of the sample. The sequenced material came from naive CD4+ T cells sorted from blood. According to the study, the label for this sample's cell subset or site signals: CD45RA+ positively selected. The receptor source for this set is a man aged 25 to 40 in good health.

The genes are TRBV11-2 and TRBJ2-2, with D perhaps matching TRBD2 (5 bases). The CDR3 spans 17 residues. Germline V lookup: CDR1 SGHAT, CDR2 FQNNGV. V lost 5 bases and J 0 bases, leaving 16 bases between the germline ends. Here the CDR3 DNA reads TGTGCCAGCAGCCAAGACTATGGCAGAACGAACACCGGGGAGCTGTTTTTT. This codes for CASSQDYGRTNTGELFF.

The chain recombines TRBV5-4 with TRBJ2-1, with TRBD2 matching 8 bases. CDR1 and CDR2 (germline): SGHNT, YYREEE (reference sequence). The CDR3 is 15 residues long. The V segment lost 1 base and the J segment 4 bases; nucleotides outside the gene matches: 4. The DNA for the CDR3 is TGTGCCAGCAGCTTGTTACTAGCGGATTACAATGAGCAGTTCTTC. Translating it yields CASSLLLADYNEQFF. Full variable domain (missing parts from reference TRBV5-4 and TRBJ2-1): ETGVTQSPTHLIKTRGQQVTLRCSSQSGHNTVSWYQQALGQGPQFIFQYYREEENGRGNFPPRFSGLQFPNYSSELNVNALELDDSALYLCASSLLLADYNEQFFGPGTRLTVL.

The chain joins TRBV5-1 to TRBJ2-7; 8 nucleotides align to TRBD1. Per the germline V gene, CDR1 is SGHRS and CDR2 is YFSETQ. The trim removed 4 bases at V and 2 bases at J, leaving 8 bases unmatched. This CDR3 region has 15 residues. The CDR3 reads CASSPDRARAYEQYF. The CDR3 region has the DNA TGCGCCAGCAGCCCGGACAGGGCTAGGGCCTACGAGCAGTACTTC.

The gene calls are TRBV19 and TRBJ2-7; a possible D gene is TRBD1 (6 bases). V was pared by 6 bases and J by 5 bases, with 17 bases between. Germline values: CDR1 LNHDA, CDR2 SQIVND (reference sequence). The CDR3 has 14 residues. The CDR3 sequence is CASRSGANFHEQYF. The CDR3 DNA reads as TGTGCCAGTAGGTCAGGGGCCAATTTCCACGAGCAGTACTTC.

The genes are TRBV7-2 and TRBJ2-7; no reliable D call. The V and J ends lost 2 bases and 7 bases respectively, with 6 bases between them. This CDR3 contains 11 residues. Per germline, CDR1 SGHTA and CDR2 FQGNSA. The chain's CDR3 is CASSLTNEQYF. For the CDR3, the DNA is TGTGCCAGCAGCTTAACGAATGAGCAGTACTTC.